The 30 T cell receptor beta chains reported below all come from one sample, sequenced in a study of shared clonotypes between healthy human individuals. Using immunoSEQ multiplex PCR, the repertoire was profiled, and TCRdb retains in-frame clones only, with some absent. The profile shows around 1 million clones, around three quarters of them singletons. Material for sequencing was memory CD4+ T cells sorted from blood. Documented subset: CD45RA-negative fraction. Receptor source: a young man in good health.

V usage is TRBV29-1 and J usage is TRBJ2-4; D remains ambiguous. Germline V gives CDR1 SQVTM, CDR2 ANQGSEA. CDR3 size: 11 residues. V dropped 2 bases and J dropped 7 bases, with 6 bases sitting between them. DNA for the CDR3: TGCAGCGTTGAAACCTCGAACATTCAGTACTTC. Translated, it gives CSVETSNIQYF.

The genes are TRBV7-2 and TRBJ1-2; no firm D call. This CDR3 contains 17 residues. The V and J ends lost 4 bases and 2 bases respectively, with 20 bases between them. The germline V gene encodes CDR1 SGHTA and CDR2 FQGNSA. The CDR3 spells CASSSAGTSTHNYGYTF. CDR3 bases: TGTGCCAGCAGCTCTGCTGGCACTTCCACCCACAACTATGGCTACACCTTC.

The genes are TRBV6-5 and TRBJ2-3, with D uncertain. Per germline, CDR1 MNHEY and CDR2 SVGAGI. Trimming cost V 6 bases and J 6 bases, with 16 bases left between them. This CDR3 spans 14 amino acids. CDR3 in DNA: TGTGCCAGCAGCCCCGACTTGGGTCAGGATACGCAGTATTTT. Protein product: CASSPDLGQDTQYF.

This clone showed up just once. The chain is built from TRBV5-4 and TRBJ2-7; 12 nucleotides line up with TRBD2. The CDR3 is 17 residues long. After removal of 3 bases from V and 5 bases from J, the junction contained 12 bases not matched to a gene. The V gene's germline CDR1 is SGHNT and CDR2 YYREEE (reference sequence). The CDR3 reads CASSSPNLAGGPHEQYF. DNA for the CDR3: TGTGCCAGCAGCTCGCCTAACCTAGCGGGAGGGCCCCACGAGCAGTACTTC.

The chain couples TRBV5-4 to TRBJ2-3; 11 nucleotides match TRBD2. In germline, CDR1 is SGHNT, CDR2 YYREEE (reference sequence). This CDR3 is 17 amino acids long. V shed 3 bases, J shed 3 bases, and the junction held 9 bases outside the gene matches. The CDR3 region has the DNA TGTGCCAGCAGCTCCCAACTAGCGGGAGATAGTACAGATACGCAGTATTTT. It translates to CASSSQLAGDSTDTQYF.

V and J are TRBV2 and TRBJ1-1; tentatively, D is TRBD1 (6 bases). V was cut by 6 bases and J by 1 base, with 15 bases left in between. CDR3 length equals 15 residues. The germline CDR1 and CDR2 sequences are SNHLY and FYNNEI. CDR3 residues: CASSANQGKNTEAFF. In nucleotides, the CDR3 is TGTGCCAGCAGCGCGAACCAGGGGAAGAACACTGAAGCTTTCTTT. The full variable domain, rest sourced from reference TRBV2 and TRBJ1-1, is EPEVTQTPSHQVTQMGQEVILRCVPISNHLYFYWYRQILGQKVEFLVSFYNNEISEKSEIFDDQFSVERPDGSNFTLKIRSTKLEDSAMYFCASSANQGKNTEAFFGQGTRLTVV.

With respect to this clone: One base separates it from a far larger clone, so it is likely a read error. The V call is TRBV7-9, the J call TRBJ2-2; D may be TRBD1 or TRBD2 (5 bases each). CDR3 length: 12 residues. Germline CDR1 SEHNR, CDR2 FQNEAQ (reference sequence). V was trimmed by 4 bases and J by 5 bases, leaving 5 bases between them. The CDR3: CASSWGTGELFF. In DNA form, the CDR3 reads TGTGCCAGCAGCTGGGGGACCGGGGAGCTGTTTTTT.

J is TRBJ1-2 and V is TRBV19; D not resolved. CDR3 length: 13 amino acids. V dropped 3 bases and J dropped 3 bases, with 8 bases sitting between them. Germline V CDR1 and CDR2: LNHDA, SQIVND (reference sequence). For the CDR3, the DNA is TGTGCCAGTAGTATGGGAGAACACTATGGCTACACCTTC. Translating it yields CASSMGEHYGYTF.

The chain combines TRBV30 with TRBJ1-2, with D possibly TRBD1 on 5 matching bases. The V gene lost 2 bases and the J gene lost 3 bases, with 13 bases spanning the gap. There are 14 residues in the CDR3. CDR1 and CDR2 from the germline V gene are GTSNPN and SVGIG (reference sequence). CDR3 residues: CAWSPNRDHYGYTF. The CDR3 DNA sequence: TGTGCCTGGAGTCCGAACCGGGACCACTATGGCTACACCTTC.

The rearrangement links TRBV4-2 to TRBJ2-5, with 13 positions matching TRBD2. Germline assignment: CDR1 LGHNA and CDR2 YNFKEQ. This CDR3 comprises 20 residues. Unmatched junction bases numbered 14, after V lost 1 base and J lost 3 bases. The CDR3 spells CASSQGLAGGPDTLKETQYF. In DNA form, the CDR3 reads TGTGCCAGCAGCCAAGGACTAGCGGGGGGCCCAGACACCCTTAAAGAGACCCAGTACTTC.

About this clone itself: The sample holds other DNA sequences that translate to the same CDR3. The rearrangement uses TRBV6-6 and TRBJ2-7; no clear D. V was cut by 3 bases and J by 1 base, with 7 bases left in between. Germline lookup yields CDR1 MNHNY and CDR2 SVGAGI (reference sequence). CDR3 size: 13 residues. CDR3 residues: CASSYYESYEQYF. The CDR3 DNA reads as TGTGCCAGCAGTTATTATGAGTCCTACGAGCAGTACTTC.

The rearrangement links TRBV30 to TRBJ2-5, with 9 bases lining up with TRBD1. The CDR3 runs 15 residues. V trimming: 5 bases; J trimming: 5 bases; junction bases outside the gene matches: 12. Germline CDR1 GTSNPN, CDR2 SVGIG (reference sequence). This CDR3 is CAWGFPGQGAETQYF. CDR3 nucleotides: TGTGCCTGGGGGTTTCCGGGACAGGGCGCCGAGACCCAGTACTTC.

This sequence joins TRBV14 and TRBJ2-3; D is ambiguous. The V and J ends lost 2 bases and 2 bases respectively, with 5 bases between them. CDR1 is SGHDN and CDR2 is FVKESK in the germline V gene. CDR3 size: 13 residues. CDR3 amino acids: CASSQRATDTQYF. The CDR3 nucleotides are TGTGCCAGCAGCCAAAGAGCCACAGATACGCAGTATTTT.

The J gene is TRBJ2-7, the V gene TRBV6-6; 7 positions match TRBD2. V lost 5 bases to trimming and J lost 2 bases; unmatched junction nucleotides: 3. CDR3 size: 13 residues. The germline gives CDR1 MNHNY, CDR2 SVGAGI (reference sequence). The CDR3 DNA sequence: TGTGCCAGCAGTGGGAGGGATGCCTACGAGCAGTACTTC. Translation gives CASSGRDAYEQYF.

About this clone itself: At the DNA level, this CDR3 is encoded by other sequences in the same sample as well. The chain carries TRBV7-2 and TRBJ2-3; 7 nucleotides match TRBD2. The CDR3 sequence is 15 residues long. Looked up from germline, CDR1 is SGHTA and CDR2 is FQGNSA. Losses at the gene ends were 3 bases for V and 3 bases for J; bases not matched to a gene: 6. The CDR3 DNA reads TGTGCCAGCAGCTTGCGGACTAGTGGAACAGATACGCAGTATTTT. It encodes CASSLRTSGTDTQYF.

This clone has a handful of counts. V and J are TRBV7-2 and TRBJ2-1; D not resolved. This CDR3 region has 14 residues. Per germline, CDR1 SGHTA and CDR2 FQGNSA. Trimming pared 1 base from V and 7 bases from J, leaving 11 bases between. The CDR3 sequence is CASSLVGEWNEQFF. The CDR3 region has the DNA TGTGCCAGCAGCTTAGTAGGAGAATGGAATGAGCAGTTCTTC.

This clone has more than one count but fewer than ten. The gene calls are TRBV6-6 and TRBJ1-6, with D unclear. The CDR3 loop spans 12 amino acids. Trimming left V 6 bases short and J 10 bases short, with 10 bases between. The germline gives CDR1 MNHNY, CDR2 SVGAGI (reference sequence). The CDR3 region is CASRESGSPLHF. CDR3 coding DNA: TGTGCCAGCAGGGAAAGCGGCTCACCCCTCCACTTT.

The chain uses TRBV28 and TRBJ2-2; D unresolved. V was trimmed by 5 bases and J by 5 bases, leaving 15 bases between them. Germline V gives CDR1 MDHEN, CDR2 SYDVKM. CDR3 size: 15 residues. The CDR3 DNA is TGTGCCAGCAGTCTCGGATCCGCCAGAACCGGGGAGCTGTTTTTT. It is translated as CASSLGSARTGELFF.

This clone has only a few counts. The chain joins TRBV6-5 to TRBJ1-6; weak D call: TRBD1 (5 bases). CDR1 is MNHEY, CDR2 SVGAGI, per germline. The CDR3 loop spans 15 amino acids. V lost 3 bases and J lost 5, with 11 bases in between. The chain's CDR3 is CASSYRGNDNSPLHF. The CDR3 DNA reads TGTGCCAGCAGTTATCGGGGGAATGATAATTCACCCCTCCACTTT.

V is TRBV15 and J is TRBJ1-3; no clear D gene. The CDR3 covers 16 residues. Deletions cut 3 bases from V and 0 bases from J, with 12 bases between. Germline V gene lookup returns CDR1 LNHNV and CDR2 YYDKDF (reference sequence). The CDR3 sequence is CATSSNKLGSGNTIYF. DNA for the CDR3: TGTGCCACCAGCAGCAACAAACTGGGCTCTGGAAACACCATATATTTT.

The chain recombines TRBV28 with TRBJ2-7; D not certain. There are 12 residues in the CDR3. The V gene's germline CDR1 is MDHEN and CDR2 SYDVKM. V shed 4 bases and J shed 2 bases, with 6 bases lying between them. Here the CDR3 DNA reads TGTGCCAGCAGTTCCGCTGCCTACGAGCAGTACTTC. Translated: CASSSAAYEQYF.

This clone was observed many times. The chain carries TRBV6-1 and TRBJ2-7; 7 positions agree with TRBD2. Looked up from germline, CDR1 is MNHNS and CDR2 is SASEGT. CDR3 length equals 12 residues. The J segment lost 8 bases and the V segment lost 6 bases, leaving 7 bases of the junction unmatched. The CDR3 spells CASRPGGGKQYF. The CDR3 nucleotides read TGTGCCAGCAGACCTGGGGGAGGGAAGCAGTACTTC.

The J gene is TRBJ2-7, the V gene TRBV30; 11 bases are a match to TRBD2. Germline V lookup: CDR1 GTSNPN, CDR2 SVGIG (reference sequence). The J segment lost 7 bases and the V segment lost 5 bases, leaving 7 bases of the junction unmatched. CDR3 length equals 13 residues. CDR3 in DNA: TGTGCCTGGGCGACTAGCGGGATTTTTGAGCAGTACTTC. Translating gives CAWATSGIFEQYF. Together with reference TRBV30 and TRBJ2-7, the CDR3 gives the full variable domain: SQTIHQWPATLVQPVGSPLSLECTVEGTSNPNLYWYRQAAGRGLQLLFYSVGIGQISSEVPQNLSASRPQDRQFILSSKKLLLSDSGFYLCAWATSGIFEQYFGPGTRLTVT.

The chain couples TRBV5-1 to TRBJ2-7, with 11 positions matching TRBD1. Losses at the gene ends were 5 bases for V and 7 bases for J; bases not matched to a gene: 11. This CDR3 contains 15 residues. Germline V CDR1 and CDR2: SGHRS, YFSETQ. DNA for the CDR3: TGCGCCAGCAGACGAACCGGGACAGGGGGTCAGGAGCAGTACTTC. The encoded protein is CASRRTGTGGQEQYF.

The chain is built from TRBV6-1 and TRBJ2-6, with D hard to call. Trimming removed 0 bases from V and 1 base from J, with 7 bases in between. The germline V gene encodes CDR1 MNHNS and CDR2 SASEGT. CDR3 length: 16 residues. The CDR3 protein is CASSEAEGSGANVLTF. The CDR3, as DNA: TGTGCCAGCAGTGAAGCGGAAGGTTCTGGGGCCAACGTCCTGACTTTC.

This clone was recorded many times. The chain couples TRBV7-9 to TRBJ1-5, with 12 bases identical to TRBD1. Germline CDR1 SEHNR, CDR2 FQNEAQ (reference sequence). V gave up 5 bases and J gave up 4 bases; unmatched junction bases: 3. This CDR3 has 15 amino acids. CDR3 sequence reads: CASSGTGGGNQPQHF. The CDR3 DNA reads as TGTGCCAGCAGCGGGACAGGGGGCGGGAATCAGCCCCAGCATTTT.

In its sample, this clone was seen once. This sequence joins TRBV7-2 and TRBJ2-7; 10 positions agree with TRBD2. This CDR3 is 15 amino acids long. Germline V gene data show CDR1 as SGHTA and CDR2 as FQGNSA. V dropped 2 bases and J dropped 3; count of bases not matched to a gene: 4. Written as DNA, the CDR3 is TGTGCCAGCAGCTTAACTAGCGGGACCATCTACGAGCAGTACTTC. Translating gives CASSLTSGTIYEQYF.

This clone was observed a few times. The rearrangement uses TRBV5-6 and TRBJ2-7; no reliable D call. The germline V and J ends were trimmed by 4 bases and 6 bases, with 11 bases remaining between them. This CDR3 has 12 residues. The V gene's germline CDR1 is SGHDT and CDR2 YYEEEE. CDR3 sequence reads: CASSQSTGEQYF. CDR3 in DNA: TGTGCCAGCAGCCAAAGTACCGGCGAGCAGTACTTC.

The rearrangement uses TRBV5-1 and TRBJ1-4; the match to TRBD1 covers 9 bases. The CDR3 covers 14 residues. V dropped 2 bases and J dropped 8; count of bases not matched to a gene: 4. Per germline, CDR1 SGHRS and CDR2 YFSETQ. The CDR3 DNA follows: TGCGCCAGCAGCTTTACCGGACAGGGGGAAAAACTGTTTTTT. It is translated as CASSFTGQGEKLFF.

This chain links TRBV7-2 with TRBJ2-7; 10 positions match TRBD1. Germline CDR1 SGHTA, CDR2 FQGNSA. The CDR3 totals 14 residues. V lost 3 bases, J lost 7 bases, and 6 bases stayed unmatched. CDR3 in DNA: TGTGCCAGCAGCTTTCCGGGACAGGGGAGGGAGCAGTACTTC. Residues: CASSFPGQGREQYF.